Listed below are T cell receptor beta chains from one sample, sequenced in a study of cytomegalovirus exposure and HLA in healthy donors. Assay: immunoSEQ multiplex PCR; the TCRdb copy retains only in-frame clones and omits some. The sample holds some 110,000 clones, about 16% seen once. Specimen: PBMCs. The receptors were gathered from a female donor in good health and CMV-seronegative. Both conserved end residues are part of each CDR3. Each record gives: V gene, clone size, D gene, J gene, CDR3 DNA, CDR3 protein. A D gene is named only where the DNA matches it firmly. The listing skips clone size in some rows; elsewhere it reads once, few, many or a size class.

V gene: TRBV7-9
clone size: few
D gene: TRBD1
J gene: TRBJ2-7
CDR3 DNA: TGTGCCAGCAGCTTAGGGCTGCGACAGGGTTGGGAGCAGTACTTC
CDR3 protein: CASSLGLRQGWEQYF

V gene: TRBV5-4
clone size: NA
D gene: TRBD2
J gene: TRBJ2-7
CDR3 DNA: TGTGCCAGCAGCTTGGCGGGAGCGGGGGCACCCTACGAGCAGTACTTC
CDR3 protein: CASSLAGAGAPYEQYF

V gene: TRBV2
clone size: few
D gene: NA
J gene: TRBJ2-2
CDR3 DNA: TGTGCCAGCCGCGTACTAGCGAACACCGGGGAGCTGTTTTTT
CDR3 protein: CASRVLANTGELFF

V gene: TRBV5-1
clone size: few
D gene: NA
J gene: TRBJ2-3
CDR3 DNA: TGCGCCAGCAGCTCAACAGATACGCAGTATTTT
CDR3 protein: CASSSTDTQYF

V gene: TRBV30
clone size: NA
D gene: NA
J gene: TRBJ2-1
CDR3 DNA: TGTGCCTCAAATCAGGATCGGTTGTACAATGAGCAGTTCTTC
CDR3 protein: CASNQDRLYNEQFF

V gene: TRBV7-3
clone size: NA
D gene: NA
J gene: TRBJ2-1
CDR3 DNA: TGTGCCAGCAGCTTATCGACCACCGGGGTGCAGTTCTTC
CDR3 protein: CASSLSTTGVQFF

V gene: TRBV2
clone size: few
D gene: NA
J gene: TRBJ1-5
CDR3 DNA: TGTGCCAGCGCCCTAGAAAAGGGGATTAGCAATCAGCCCCAGCATTTT
CDR3 protein: CASALEKGISNQPQHF

V gene: TRBV7-3
clone size: few
D gene: TRBD1
J gene: TRBJ2-1
CDR3 DNA: TGTGCCAGCAGCCGGGGACAGGGGGGACGGGATGAGCAGTTCTTC
CDR3 protein: CASSRGQGGRDEQFF

V gene: TRBV29-1
clone size: NA
D gene: NA
J gene: TRBJ1-5
CDR3 DNA: TGCAGCGTCTGGACAGCAAATCAGCCCCAGCATTTT
CDR3 protein: CSVWTANQPQHF

V gene: TRBV4-1
clone size: NA
D gene: NA
J gene: TRBJ1-1
CDR3 DNA: TGCGCCAGCAGCCAAGTCGGGGTTGGCACTGAAGCTTTCTTT
CDR3 protein: CASSQVGVGTEAFF

V gene: TRBV5-6
clone size: few
D gene: TRBD1
J gene: TRBJ1-1
CDR3 DNA: TGTGCCAGCAGCTTTGGGACAGGTGGGATGAACACTGAAGCTTTCTTT
CDR3 protein: CASSFGTGGMNTEAFF

V gene: TRBV4-3
clone size: NA
D gene: NA
J gene: TRBJ2-4
CDR3 DNA: TGCGCCAGCAGCCAAGGACTGGGCAGGGGCGGCGAAAACATTCAGTACTTC
CDR3 protein: CASSQGLGRGGENIQYF

V gene: TRBV5-1
clone size: NA
D gene: TRBD1
J gene: TRBJ1-2
CDR3 DNA: TGCGCCAGCAGCAAATCCCGGGACAGGAACTATGGCTACACCTTC
CDR3 protein: CASSKSRDRNYGYTF

V gene: TRBV19
clone size: few
D gene: NA
J gene: TRBJ1-2
CDR3 DNA: TGTGCCAGTAGTATAAAAAGAACTAACTATGGCTACAACTTC
CDR3 protein: CASSIKRTNYGYNF

V gene: TRBV28
clone size: NA
D gene: TRBD1
J gene: TRBJ2-1
CDR3 DNA: TGTGCCAGCAGTTTATTAAGGCGGACAGGGGGCTTAAATGAGCAGTTCTTC
CDR3 protein: CASSLLRRTGGLNEQFF

V gene: TRBV9
clone size: few
D gene: TRBD1
J gene: TRBJ1-2
CDR3 DNA: TGTGCCAGCAGCGTAGTGATAGGGGGCGCGGGCTATGGCTACACCTTC
CDR3 protein: CASSVVIGGAGYGYTF

V gene: TRBV30
clone size: NA
D gene: NA
J gene: TRBJ2-3
CDR3 DNA: TGTGCCTGGAGTGCCGGACTCGGTGGGGGCCCAGATACGCAGTATTTT
CDR3 protein: CAWSAGLGGGPDTQYF

V gene: TRBV30
clone size: NA
D gene: NA
J gene: TRBJ2-5
CDR3 DNA: TGTGCCTGGAGTCACGGGGGAAAGACCCAGTACTTC
CDR3 protein: CAWSHGGKTQYF

V gene: TRBV2
clone size: few
D gene: NA
J gene: TRBJ2-7
CDR3 DNA: TGTGCCAGCAGTGAGATGGGCCCTACCTACGAGCAGTACTTC
CDR3 protein: CASSEMGPTYEQYF

V gene: TRBV5-5
clone size: NA
D gene: NA
J gene: TRBJ1-3
CDR3 DNA: TGTGCCAGCAGCTTGGAAGGGTACGGGGGGCTCTCTGGAAACACCATATATTTT
CDR3 protein: CASSLEGYGGLSGNTIYF

V gene: TRBV7-2
clone size: few
D gene: NA
J gene: TRBJ1-2
CDR3 DNA: TGTGCCAGCAGCTCCGTGAACTATGGCTACACCTTC
CDR3 protein: CASSSVNYGYTF

V gene: TRBV29-1
clone size: NA
D gene: TRBD1
J gene: TRBJ1-1
CDR3 DNA: TGCAGCGTTCCCTGGAGGACAGGGGACTTGAACACTGAAGCTTTCTTT
CDR3 protein: CSVPWRTGDLNTEAFF

V gene: TRBV10-2
clone size: NA
D gene: NA
J gene: TRBJ1-5
CDR3 DNA: TGCGCCAGCAGCCTAAACAGGGCCTTCCAGCATTTT
CDR3 protein: CASSLNRAFQHF